One and the same sample provided the 5 T cell receptor beta chains below, sequenced in a study of shared clonotypes between healthy human individuals (dated by TCRdb to about 2020). Library preparation employed the immunoSEQ multiplex PCR assay. TCRdb took this table from immuneACCESS and kept in-frame rearrangements with V and J called. Such tables lack part of the clones; where checked against another copy, unresolved V genes explain under half of the gap, and the rest is unexplained. This sample comprises under 600,000 clones, roughly 97% of them detected only once. The top ten clonotypes cover 0.055% to 0.07% of the sample. Sequenced: naive CD4+ T cells sorted from blood. The cell subset or site label on this specimen signifies: CD45RA+ positively selected. Receptor source: a woman under 40 in good health.

The chain links TRBV10-3 to TRBJ1-2; D remains ambiguous. Trimming removed 3 bases at V and 0 bases at J, with 8 bases between. Germline CDR1 is ENHRY and CDR2 is SYGVKD. The CDR3 spans 14 residues. CDR3 loop: CAISDREPNYGYTF. In DNA form, the CDR3 reads TGTGCCATCAGTGATAGGGAGCCTAACTATGGCTACACCTTC.

This clone was seen just once. The chain uses TRBV5-1 and TRBJ2-3; 9 bases align to TRBD2. The CDR3 sequence is 15 residues long. The junction had 4 bases not matched to a gene; V was cut back by 0 bases and J by 5 bases. The V gene's germline CDR1 is SGHRS and CDR2 YFSETQ. For the CDR3, the DNA is TGCGCCAGCAGCTTGGTCGCGGGAGGGGGAGATACGCAGTATTTT. This codes for CASSLVAGGGDTQYF.

V usage is TRBV9 and J usage is TRBJ2-3, with TRBD2 matching 10 bases. The V gene's germline CDR1 is SGDLS and CDR2 YYNGEE. V dropped 5 bases and J dropped 1; count of bases not matched to a gene: 13. The CDR3 is made up of 18 amino acids. The CDR3 protein is CASRPFLSGRGCTDTQYF. CDR3 sequence (DNA): TGTGCCAGCAGACCGTTTCTGAGCGGGAGGGGGTGCACAGATACGCAGTATTTT.

This chain links TRBV18 with TRBJ1-1; 9 nucleotides match TRBD1. This CDR3 comprises 16 residues. Germline V gene data show CDR1 as KGHSH and CDR2 as LQKENI. V was clipped by 1 base and J by 0 bases; unmatched bases: 3. CDR3 nucleotide sequence: TGTGCCAGCTCACCACAGGGACAGGGATTGAACACTGAAGCTTTCTTT. This encodes CASSPQGQGLNTEAFF. Full variable domain (remainder filled in from reference TRBV18 and TRBJ1-1): NAGVMQNPRHLVRRRGQEARLRCSPMKGHSHVYWYRQLPEEGLKFMVYLQKENIIDESGMPKERFSAEFPKEGPSILRIQQVVRGDSAAYFCASSPQGQGLNTEAFFGQGTRLTVV.

A single count supports this clone. The genes are TRBV19 and TRBJ1-5; possibly TRBD1 for D (6 bases). The germline V gene has CDR1 LNHDA and CDR2 SQIVND (reference sequence). The CDR3 contains 16 residues. The V end was cut by 2 bases, the J end by 7 bases, with 18 bases between. The CDR3 DNA sequence: TGTGCCAGTAGTATAAGGGGGAGTCTGGAAGGGCAGCCCCAGCATTTT. Protein: CASSIRGSLEGQPQHF.